This record looks at one T cell receptor (beta chain) sequence and its context. Its antigen is not identified. The sample comes from a study of T cell responses to AZD1222 COVID-19 vaccine. Study-wide results and caveats: After two AZD1222 doses, spike-specific TCR breadth and depth rose versus day 0. As reported, nearly half of all spike-specific TCRs target variant regions that are unmutated. Only a handful of AZD1222 recipients were seropositive at baseline. Donors skewed white British and female; clonal diversity was possibly underestimated.

TCRdb's table, derived via immunoSEQ multiplex PCR, lists solely in-frame clones and lacks some. The table lists fewer than 85,000 clones, 85% to 90% of them singletons. The CDR3 totals 16 residues. Germline V gene lookup returns CDR1 MNHEY and CDR2 SVGAGI. The ends were cut back, 2 bases at V and 7 bases at J, with 21 bases in the middle. The source material was peripheral blood, sampled on day 0 of AZD1222 vaccination. The TCR was taken from an adult in good health. V is TRBV6-5 and J is TRBJ2-7; a possible D gene is TRBD2 (5 bases). CDR3 protein: CASSYTSPLREGEQYF. CDR3 nucleotide sequence: TGTGCCAGCAGTTACACCTCCCCCCTCCGGGAAGGGGAGCAGTACTTC.